A selection of T cell receptor beta chains follows, all from one sample in a study of blood T cell repertoires in COVID-19. Some clones are missing from TCRdb's copy, which holds only in-frame ones; the method was immunoSEQ multiplex PCR. The sample comprises hundreds of thousands of clones, more than 70% of which are singletons, and roughly 4.5% rests with the top ten. Material: PBMCs or T cells enriched from blood (not recorded which). The receptor source for this set is a man under 40 with acute COVID-19. The CDR3 runs from the conserved cysteine through the conserved F or W. Each record gives: clone size, J gene, V gene, CDR3 protein. Clone size is not always given. Where it is, it says once, few, many or a class for expanded clones.

abundance: few; j_gene: TRBJ2-7; v_gene: TRBV6-1; CDR3aa: CASSEAGTGIYEQYF
abundance: .; j_gene: TRBJ2-3; v_gene: TRBV7-2; CDR3aa: CASSFSSKDTQYF
abundance: .; j_gene: TRBJ2-5; v_gene: TRBV5-5; CDR3aa: CASSRGSQETQYF
abundance: .; j_gene: TRBJ1-2; v_gene: TRBV7-9; CDR3aa: CASSFSGEGYGYTF
abundance: .; j_gene: TRBJ1-6; v_gene: TRBV19; CDR3aa: CASSIRTATHSPLHF
abundance: .; j_gene: TRBJ1-5; v_gene: TRBV20-1; CDR3aa: CSASLGVDQPQHF
abundance: once; j_gene: TRBJ1-1; v_gene: TRBV6-5; CDR3aa: CASKPILDLTEAFF
abundance: .; j_gene: TRBJ1-1; v_gene: TRBV12-2; CDR3aa: CASRLKPGVTEAFF
abundance: .; j_gene: TRBJ1-3; v_gene: TRBV6-1; CDR3aa: CASSEGRGQGYF
abundance: .; j_gene: TRBJ1-4; v_gene: TRBV19; CDR3aa: CASRVPGQQTEKLFF
abundance: .; j_gene: TRBJ2-1; v_gene: TRBV28; CDR3aa: CASTSPTSVYNEQFF
abundance: .; j_gene: TRBJ2-5; v_gene: TRBV2; CDR3aa: CASQGVWETQYF
abundance: once; j_gene: TRBJ2-7; v_gene: TRBV6-5; CDR3aa: CASGTDLIYEQYF
abundance: .; j_gene: TRBJ1-1; v_gene: TRBV9; CDR3aa: CASSVLGTALNTEAFF
abundance: once; j_gene: TRBJ2-7; v_gene: TRBV20-1; CDR3aa: CSASEQGATYEQYF
abundance: .; j_gene: TRBJ2-7; v_gene: TRBV19; CDR3aa: CASSIAQGREQYF
abundance: .; j_gene: TRBJ1-6; v_gene: TRBV19; CDR3aa: CASSIVGTGNSPLHF
abundance: .; j_gene: TRBJ2-2; v_gene: TRBV7-9; CDR3aa: CASSFSDTGELFF
abundance: .; j_gene: TRBJ2-1; v_gene: TRBV13; CDR3aa: CASSLGRGLAGGDNEQFF
abundance: .; j_gene: TRBJ2-3; v_gene: TRBV27; CDR3aa: CASRDIWTATDTQYF
abundance: once; j_gene: TRBJ2-7; v_gene: TRBV19; CDR3aa: CASSISGTYEQYF
abundance: .; j_gene: TRBJ1-6; v_gene: TRBV9; CDR3aa: CASSADLSPLHF
abundance: .; j_gene: TRBJ2-1; v_gene: TRBV10-2; CDR3aa: CASSEITGTYNEQFF
abundance: .; j_gene: TRBJ2-4; v_gene: TRBV5-6; CDR3aa: CASRSWGVDIQYF
abundance: .; j_gene: TRBJ1-5; v_gene: TRBV29-1; CDR3aa: CSVAEGTNQPQHF
abundance: once; j_gene: TRBJ1-5; v_gene: TRBV2; CDR3aa: CASRPDRVSNQPQHF
abundance: .; j_gene: TRBJ2-2; v_gene: TRBV5-1; CDR3aa: CASSRDSNTGELFF
abundance: once; j_gene: TRBJ2-5; v_gene: TRBV5-1; CDR3aa: CASSLGLGGVQETQYF
abundance: .; j_gene: TRBJ2-5; v_gene: TRBV5-4; CDR3aa: CASSLTITQETQYF
abundance: .; j_gene: TRBJ2-5; v_gene: TRBV25-1; CDR3aa: CASSEARGSRETQYF
abundance: many; j_gene: TRBJ2-7; v_gene: TRBV25-1; CDR3aa: CASSGRTVFYEQYF